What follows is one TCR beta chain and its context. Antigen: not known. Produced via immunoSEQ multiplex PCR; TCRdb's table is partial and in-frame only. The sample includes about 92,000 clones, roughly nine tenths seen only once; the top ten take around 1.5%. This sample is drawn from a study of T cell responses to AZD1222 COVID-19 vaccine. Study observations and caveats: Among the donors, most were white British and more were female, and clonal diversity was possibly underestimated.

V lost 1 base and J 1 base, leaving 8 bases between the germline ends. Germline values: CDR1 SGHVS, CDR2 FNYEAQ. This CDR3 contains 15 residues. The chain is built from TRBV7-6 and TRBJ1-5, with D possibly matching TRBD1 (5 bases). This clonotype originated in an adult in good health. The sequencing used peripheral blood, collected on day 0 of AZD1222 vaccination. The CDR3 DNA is TGTGCCAGCAGCTTAGGGAGACAGAGCAATCAGCCCCAGCATTTT. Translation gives CASSLGRQSNQPQHF.